This is a list of T cell receptor beta chains from one sample in a study of blood T cell repertoires in COVID-19. Using immunoSEQ multiplex PCR, the repertoire was profiled, and TCRdb retains in-frame clones only, with some absent. The sample holds fewer than 20,000 clones; roughly 87% are singletons and the top ten take about 8.3%. What was sequenced was peripheral blood. Source of these receptors: a human donor in a cohort sampled during active COVID-19. The donor label of this sample is uncertain. Each CDR3 is given with its conserved first and last residue. Rows may omit the clone size; those that give it use once, few, many or a size class.

J	V	size	CDR3
TRBJ2-1	TRBV7-7	.	CASSLGLAGNNEQFF
TRBJ2-5	TRBV5-1	.	CASSLTVESETQYF
TRBJ2-2	TRBV18	.	CASSRQGNAGELFF
TRBJ2-2	TRBV5-1	.	CASSLVGVMLTGELFF
TRBJ1-5	TRBV2	.	CASTGGGQPQHF
TRBJ2-5	TRBV5-6	.	CASSLGPAGGQETQYF
TRBJ2-2	TRBV19	.	CASRRGGTRSTGELFF
TRBJ2-3	TRBV12-3/TRBV12-4	.	CASRGTGGIGQYF
TRBJ2-7	TRBV5-4	.	CASSRDRGMSYEQYF
TRBJ1-5	TRBV30	.	CAWSGQEDQPQHF
TRBJ1-4	TRBV11-2	.	CASSSPSATNEKLFF
TRBJ1-2	TRBV6-2/TRBV6-3	.	CASSYRGAKGYTF
TRBJ2-5	TRBV6-2/TRBV6-3	.	CASSLAGGSQETQYF
TRBJ2-2	TRBV10-3	.	CAISPGSFTGELFF
TRBJ2-7	TRBV11-2	.	CASSSPTSGRIYEQYF
TRBJ1-2	TRBV21-1	.	CASSKLTGGAGFGYTF
TRBJ2-1	TRBV28	once	CASSFLGQGGYNEQFF
TRBJ2-7	TRBV5-1	.	CASSWGLAGSYEQYF
TRBJ1-2	TRBV19	.	CASNGGQGPLNYGYTF
TRBJ2-3	TRBV2	.	CASRAGLAGQDTQYF
TRBJ2-1	TRBV10-3	.	CAISESGLATSYNEQFF
TRBJ2-7	TRBV5-1	.	CASSLTGQPAYEQYF
TRBJ2-7	TRBV6-6	.	CASSYGLAAVGYEQYF
TRBJ2-1	TRBV7-2	.	CASSSGLAGYNEQFF
TRBJ2-4	TRBV3-1/TRBV3-2	.	CASSQVGGRAGGNIQYF
TRBJ2-1	TRBV5-1	.	CASSFRGTGGLDEQFF
TRBJ1-4	TRBV5-5	.	CASSPRQGTTNEKLFF
TRBJ2-1	TRBV19	.	CASSIGRGPFEQFF
TRBJ1-1	TRBV5-1	.	CASSFQDRGSTEAFF
TRBJ2-1	TRBV5-1	once	CASSAGTEANEQFF
TRBJ2-1	TRBV11-3	.	CASSSGGDNEQFF
TRBJ2-2	TRBV5-6	.	CASRKQGITGELFF
TRBJ1-1	TRBV20-1	.	CSARANTEAFF
TRBJ2-1	TRBV5-1	.	CASSLLPSGSYNEQFF
TRBJ2-7	TRBV10-3	.	CAISRTSGRRYEQYF
TRBJ2-7	TRBV30	.	CAWSPSGDTSHEQYF
TRBJ2-7	TRBV2	.	CASSERGPYEQYF
TRBJ2-1	TRBV12-3/TRBV12-4	.	CASSLVTAAFKFF
TRBJ1-5	TRBV18	.	CASSPPGLSNQPQHF
TRBJ2-1	TRBV4-1	.	CASSQAGTSGYNEQFF
TRBJ1-6	TRBV2	.	CASRRPVFQPPYNSPLHF
TRBJ2-5	TRBV28	.	CASSLNRGGETQYF
TRBJ1-3	TRBV30	once	CAWSLSRGSGNTIYF
TRBJ1-4	TRBV28	.	CASSPPGGGVGTNEKLFF
TRBJ2-1	TRBV20-1	.	CSASPGLGMNEQFF
TRBJ2-1	TRBV29-1	.	CSVYAVGDEQFF
TRBJ1-1	TRBV16	once	CASSRQSNTEAFF
TRBJ2-4	TRBV11-2	.	CASSLGSTKNIQYF
TRBJ2-1	TRBV3-1/TRBV3-2	.	CASSQVAGVGPGEQFF
TRBJ2-7	TRBV19	once	CASSKPGQGVREQYF
TRBJ2-7	TRBV5-1	once	CASSSAGHRSYEQYF
TRBJ1-1	TRBV5-4	.	CASNIKGPNTEAFF
TRBJ1-6	TRBV11-2	.	CASSLSGTANSPLHF
TRBJ1-2	TRBV5-4	.	CASRPGTGINYGYTF
TRBJ2-5	TRBV28	.	CASGTQETQYF